These 9 T cell receptor beta chains originate from one sample sequenced in a study of STAT3 mutations in large granular lymphocyte leukemia. Study-wide results and caveats: Every T-cell large granular lymphocyte leukemia patient had at least one immunodominant TCR beta clonotype.

These receptors have no identified antigens. The repertoire was sequenced with immunoSEQ multiplex PCR; TCRdb's copy has only in-frame clones and lacks some. The sample carries about 40,000 clones, 70% to 90% recorded once. Specimen: PBMCs. The source of these receptors is a human donor with T large granular lymphocyte leukemia. Some clones in this sample may be carry-over from other donors' samples.

V usage is TRBV28 and J usage is TRBJ2-5; 7 positions match TRBD2. V lost 5 bases, J lost 2 bases, and 11 bases stayed unmatched. The CDR3 covers 16 residues. Germline V lookup: CDR1 MDHEN, CDR2 SYDVKM. As DNA, the CDR3 is TGTGCCAGCAGTCACTGGACTAGGGGAGGACAAGAGACCCAGTACTTC. Its protein product is CASSHWTRGGQETQYF. Full variable domain (remainder filled in from reference TRBV28 and TRBJ2-5): DVKVTQSSRYLVKRTGEKVFLECVQDMDHENMFWYRQDPGLGLRLIYFSYDVKMKEKGDIPEGYSVSREKKERFSLILESASTNQTSMYLCASSHWTRGGQETQYFGPGTRLLVL.

As for this clone: This specimen includes other DNA sequences encoding the same CDR3. The chain has TRBV7-9 and TRBJ2-2; D tentatively fits TRBD1 or TRBD2 (5 bases each). The CDR3 has 12 residues. Trimming took off 3 bases at V and 8 bases at J, with 7 bases between the two ends. Germline values: CDR1 SEHNR, CDR2 FQNEAQ (reference sequence). The CDR3 here is CASSFGAGELFF. The CDR3 coding sequence is TGTGCCAGCAGCTTCGGGGCGGGGGAGCTGTTTTTT.

This clone has just a few counts. The CDR3, as DNA: TGTGCCACCCTGCCCATCCAGGGATCCTACGAGCAGTACTTC. This gives the protein CATLPIQGSYEQYF. The chain employs TRBV11-2 and TRBJ2-7; possibly TRBD1 for D (5 bases). V gave up 10 bases and J gave up 1 base, with 17 bases separating them. Germline V gene data show CDR1 as SGHAT and CDR2 as FQNNGV. The CDR3 is made up of 14 amino acids.

The chain links TRBV6-5 to TRBJ2-7; no definite D call. This CDR3 is built from 13 residues. The germline V gene has CDR1 MNHEY and CDR2 SVGAGI. The V end lost 7 bases, the J end lost 1 base, and 11 bases lay between the germline ends. The CDR3 is CASKDTASYEQYF. CDR3 sequence (DNA): TGTGCCAGCAAGGATACAGCTTCCTACGAGCAGTACTTC.

The V call is TRBV6-5, the J call TRBJ2-7; 7 nucleotides agree with TRBD1. This CDR3 is built from 16 residues. Germline V gene data show CDR1 as MNHEY and CDR2 as SVGAGI. Germline trimming cut 0 bases from V and 0 bases from J; bases unmatched to any gene: 5. The CDR3 sequence is CASSYSGTVSSYEQYF. The CDR3 nucleotides are TGTGCCAGCAGTTACTCGGGGACAGTGAGCTCCTACGAGCAGTACTTC.

The chain carries TRBV2 and TRBJ2-3, with D maybe TRBD1 (6 bases). Germline lookup yields CDR1 SNHLY and CDR2 FYNNEI. V lost 6 bases and J lost 2, with 15 bases in between. This CDR3 spans 15 amino acids. DNA for the CDR3: TGTGCCAGCAGCCTCAGGGACATCCCCACAGATACGCAGTATTTT. This codes for CASSLRDIPTDTQYF. Drawing the rest from reference TRBV2 and TRBJ2-3, the complete variable domain is EPEVTQTPSHQVTQMGQEVILRCVPISNHLYFYWYRQILGQKVEFLVSFYNNEISEKSEIFDDQFSVERPDGSNFTLKIRSTKLEDSAMYFCASSLRDIPTDTQYFGPGTRLTVL.

This rearrangement joins TRBV10-2 to TRBJ1-2; D is ambiguous. The CDR3 is 12 residues long. CDR1 and CDR2 from the germline V gene are WSHSY and SAAADI. Trimming stripped 5 bases from V and 7 bases from J, with 11 bases between. CDR3 nucleotide sequence: TGCGCCAGCAGTCAGACTGACACTGGCTACACCTTC. Protein product: CASSQTDTGYTF.

The chain is built from TRBV7-9 and TRBJ1-1; the D gene is possibly TRBD1 (5 bases). Germline V CDR1 and CDR2: SEHNR, FQNEAQ (reference sequence). Between the trimmed V and J ends, which lost 4 bases and 4 bases, there was a span of 10 bases. There are 13 residues in the CDR3. CDR3 protein: CASSSTEITEAFF. The DNA of the CDR3 is TGTGCCAGCAGCTCGACAGAGATCACTGAAGCTTTCTTT.

This clone was seen once. The CDR3 DNA reads as TGTGCCAGCAGCGGTCAGCAGAACACTGAAGCTTTCTTT. Translation: CASSGQQNTEAFF. V and J are TRBV11-2 and TRBJ1-1, with D hard to call. V dropped 5 bases and J dropped 1 base, with 8 bases sitting between them. CDR3 length: 13 amino acids. Germline CDR1 is SGHAT and CDR2 is FQNNGV.